This TCR beta chain is drawn from a study of T cell repertoires in cytomegalovirus infection. This clonotype turned up a few times. In TCRdb, the reads were re-called with MiXCR into one record per CDR3 protein. The sample lists about 130,000 distinct CDR3 sequences, roughly 9% occurring once. The V segment lost 6 bases and the J segment 3 bases; nucleotides outside the gene matches: 5. The CDR3 is 12 residues long. Germline CDR1 and CDR2: DFQATT and SNEGSKA (reference sequence). The sequence was collected from a human donor in good health (CMV status not recorded). Some clones in this sample may be carry-over from other donors' samples. The sequenced sample consisted of PBMCs. The chain is built from TRBV20-1 and TRBJ2-7; TRBD2 matches at 7 bases. The CDR3 DNA sequence: TGCAGTGCCACCGGACTAGGCTACGAGCAGTACTTC. Its translation is CSATGLGYEQYF.